Listed below are T cell receptor beta chains from one sample, sequenced in a study of tumor-infiltrating lymphocytes in primary liver carcinoma. Using its own MiXCR run on the multiplex PCR reads, TCRdb lists one record per CDR3 protein. The data show about 120,000 distinct CDR3 sequences, around 70% seen once. The sample consisted of tumor-adjacent normal liver tissue. These receptors came from a woman in her fifties or sixties with primary liver carcinoma and hepatitis B virus infection. The CDR3 runs from the conserved cysteine through the conserved F or W. Fields, in order: clone size, J gene, V gene, CDR3 protein. Expanded clones get a size class; other rows say once, few or many, or leave the size out.

.,TRBJ1-2,TRBV19,CASTYSPGQGPYGCTF
.,TRBJ1-1,TRBV6-5,CASNSQGRQNTEAFF
.,TRBJ2-5,TRBV5-1,CASSFLSPQGRFQETQYF
.,TRBJ2-6,TRBV11-2,CANSPRLTASQLANVLTF
.,TRBJ2-7,TRBV20-1,CSARSGLAVREQYF
.,TRBJ2-1,TRBV11-2,CASSLTQRGYNEQFF
many,TRBJ2-2,TRBV29-1,CSVVASLNTGELFF
.,TRBJ2-5,TRBV20-1,CSASSGLVGQETQYF
many,TRBJ1-3,TRBV7-8,CASSSNEQGARGNTIYF
.,TRBJ2-2,TRBV11-1,CDSRSSLDTWELFF
.,TRBJ1-5,TRBV28,CASSLGWGNQPKHF
many,TRBJ1-4,TRBV12-3/TRBV12-4,CASSSGRYGTGEKLFF
.,TRBJ2-3,TRBV2,CASSTLAGSGSTDTLYF
.,TRBJ2-3,TRBV20-1,CSARDFMLAGGDTQYF
.,TRBJ1-2,TRBV7-9,CASSLGSGYGYTF
.,TRBJ2-3,TRBV29-1,CSVAGTELDTQYF
many,TRBJ1-2,TRBV29-1,CSVGPLSTGKKGAYGYTF
few,TRBJ2-7,TRBV10-3,CAISEGEDSYEQYF
.,TRBJ2-7,TRBV5-5,CASSLFPGISYEQYF
.,TRBJ2-1,TRBV11-2,CATSLEGGEIDEQFF
few,TRBJ1-2,TRBV20-1,CSATLKPGNLYGYTF
many,TRBJ2-3,TRBV6-5,CASSYLPGAMGTDTQYF
once,TRBJ2-7,TRBV28,CSSSALRLAAYEQYF
.,TRBJ2-2,TRBV11-3,CASSSAPGTSGRGVPGELFF
.,TRBJ2-7,TRBV5-1,CASSADRGGPYEEYF
.,TRBJ2-2,TRBV7-9,CACSFPGLVAGGELFF
.,TRBJ2-6,TRBV2,CASTLEANVLTF
.,TRBJ2-5,TRBV29-1,CSVDPGFGFVETRYF
.,TRBJ1-1,TRBV4-2,CVSSHPRTGTPNTETFF